These T cell receptor beta chains were read from a single sample in a study of T cell clones after liver transplantation. This table comes from immunoSEQ multiplex PCR, and its TCRdb copy is limited to in-frame clones, with some not included. Here the sample spans roughly 100,000 clones, roughly four fifths being singletons. Sample: CD4+ T cells from blood, taken before liver transplant. The origin of the receptors is a human donor who received a liver transplant. Each CDR3 is given with its conserved first and last residue. The D gene is left open where the match is weak. The listing skips clone size in some rows; elsewhere it reads once, few, many or a size class.

V gene	D gene	clone size	J gene	CDR3 protein	CDR3 DNA
TRBV5-6	.	.	TRBJ1-4	CASSFSGRNEKLFF	TGTGCCAGCAGCTTTAGCGGGAGAAATGAAAAACTGTTTTTT
TRBV14	.	.	TRBJ2-2	CASSHRAFTGELFF	TGTGCCAGCAGTCACAGGGCGTTCACCGGGGAGCTGTTTTTT
TRBV30	.	.	TRBJ1-2	CAWSVDSTGYNGYTF	TGTGCCTGGAGTGTAGATAGTACAGGGTATAATGGCTACACCTTC
TRBV6-1	.	.	TRBJ1-5	CASSEALRSQPQHF	TGTGCCAGCAGTGAAGCGCTTAGGAGTCAGCCCCAGCATTTT
TRBV29-1	.	.	TRBJ2-6	CSARDTGANVLTF	TGCAGCGCCAGGGACACCGGGGCCAACGTCCTGACTTTC
TRBV5-6	TRBD2	.	TRBJ2-1	CASSLGLAGGYEFF	TGTGCCAGCAGCTTGGGTCTAGCGGGAGGATATGAGTTCTTC
TRBV5-1	.	.	TRBJ2-3	CASSLAGSTTDTQYF	TGCGCCAGCAGCTTGGCCGGGAGCACCACAGATACGCAGTATTTT
TRBV27	.	.	TRBJ1-1	CASSHLGTTEAFF	TGTGCCAGCAGTCATCTCGGGACCACTGAAGCTTTCTTT
TRBV29-1	TRBD1	.	TRBJ1-2	CSVVGTGGDYGYTF	TGCAGCGTTGTAGGGACAGGGGGCGACTATGGCTACACCTTC
TRBV11-2	.	.	TRBJ1-1	CASSLDRSSAEAFF	TGTGCCAGCAGCTTAGACCGGAGTAGTGCTGAAGCTTTCTTT
TRBV27	.	.	TRBJ1-5	CASSPRRVGNQPQHF	TGTGCCAGCAGCCCGAGGAGGGTCGGCAATCAGCCCCAGCATTTT
TRBV9	.	few	TRBJ1-6	CASSGRQDYNSPLHF	TGTGCCAGCAGCGGAAGACAGGACTATAATTCACCCCTCCACTTT
TRBV5-5	TRBD1	.	TRBJ2-7	CASSLLPQGVTYEQYF	TGTGCCAGCAGCTTGCTACCCCAGGGGGTCACCTACGAGCAGTACTTC
TRBV15	TRBD2	.	TRBJ2-1	CATSRDWGHPSGNNEQFF	TGTGCCACCAGCAGAGATTGGGGTCATCCTAGCGGGAACAATGAGCAGTTCTTC
TRBV19	TRBD1	few	TRBJ1-2	CASSLSGQGRGYTF	TGTGCCAGTAGCCTCTCGGGACAGGGCCGGGGCTACACCTTC
TRBV27	.	.	TRBJ2-2	CASRGAANTGELFF	TGTGCCAGCCGTGGGGCCGCGAACACCGGGGAGCTGTTTTTT
TRBV28	.	.	TRBJ1-4	CASSFVRGRDEKLFF	TGTGCCAGCAGTTTCGTAAGGGGCCGGGATGAAAAACTGTTTTTT
TRBV5-1	TRBD1	few	TRBJ2-7	CASSPGTGTYEQYF	TGCGCCAGCAGCCCTGGGACAGGGACCTACGAGCAGTACTTC
TRBV6-4	TRBD2	.	TRBJ2-5	CASSGGLEQETQYF	TGTGCCAGCAGTGGTGGACTAGAACAAGAGACCCAGTACTTC
TRBV7-9	TRBD1	few	TRBJ2-1	CASSLGQGGNNEQFF	TGTGCCAGCAGCTTAGGACAGGGGGGGAACAATGAGCAGTTCTTC
TRBV4-2	TRBD2	few	TRBJ2-5	CASSPQGTSVQETQYF	TGTGCCAGCAGCCCTCAGGGGACTAGCGTACAAGAGACCCAGTACTTC
TRBV5-5	.	.	TRBJ2-3	CASSLNADTQYF	TGTGCCAGCAGCTTGAACGCAGATACGCAGTATTTT
TRBV15	TRBD1	.	TRBJ2-1	CATSRATGVGAYNEQFF	TGTGCCACCAGCAGAGCCACAGGGGTGGGAGCCTACAATGAGCAGTTCTTC
TRBV7-2	.	.	TRBJ2-2	CASSSTSASGELFF	TGTGCCAGCAGCTCCACCTCAGCGTCCGGGGAGCTGTTTTTT
TRBV7-9	.	.	TRBJ2-2	CASSLVRGPGELFF	TGTGCCAGCAGCTTAGTGCGGGGCCCCGGGGAGCTGTTTTTT
TRBV9	.	.	TRBJ1-1	CASSAQLWTEAFF	TGTGCCAGCAGCGCACAGTTGTGGACTGAAGCTTTCTTT
TRBV7-2	.	.	TRBJ2-7	CASSSPGLKSPYEQYF	TGTGCCAGCAGCTCCCCGGGACTGAAAAGTCCCTACGAGCAGTACTTC
TRBV5-6	TRBD1	.	TRBJ2-5	CASSLLGTVQETQYF	TGTGCCAGCAGCCTACTCGGGACAGTCCAAGAGACCCAGTACTTC
TRBV6-5	.	once	TRBJ1-5	CASSPTGLNQPQHF	TGTGCCAGCAGCCCCACAGGGCTCAATCAGCCCCAGCATTTT
TRBV7-2	.	.	TRBJ2-7	CASSLALNGGYEQYF	TGTGCCAGCAGCTTAGCCCTTAACGGAGGGTACGAGCAGTACTTC
TRBV7-2	TRBD2	once	TRBJ2-3	CASSLAPGLASTDTQYF	TGTGCCAGCAGCCTCGCCCCCGGACTAGCTAGCACAGATACGCAGTATTTT
TRBV7-2	TRBD2	once	TRBJ2-7	CASSSGLAHAGEQYF	TGTGCCAGCAGCTCGGGACTAGCCCACGCTGGCGAGCAGTACTTC
TRBV5-1	.	.	TRBJ2-3	CASSLAYRGGRDTQYF	TGCGCCAGCAGCTTGGCTTACAGGGGAGGGCGAGATACGCAGTATTTT
TRBV19	.	.	TRBJ2-1	CASSTSGGSRDEQFF	.
TRBV7-2	.	.	TRBJ2-7	CASNLPEYSTYEQYF	TGTGCCAGCAACCTACCCGAGTACTCAACCTACGAGCAGTACTTC
TRBV5-1	TRBD1	.	TRBJ1-5	CASSRGTGDNQPQHF	TGCGCCAGCAGCCGAGGGACAGGCGATAATCAGCCCCAGCATTTT
TRBV2	TRBD1	few	TRBJ1-5	CASRQGKVGQPQHF	TGTGCCAGCCGACAGGGAAAGGTAGGGCAGCCCCAGCATTTT
TRBV18	.	.	TRBJ1-1	CASSLEQGPNTEAFF	TGTGCCAGCTCACTCGAACAGGGTCCGAACACTGAAGCTTTCTTT
TRBV6-1	TRBD1	.	TRBJ1-1	CASSEATIRTGGMIF	TGTGCCAGCAGTGAAGCGACGATCCGGACAGGAGGGATGATCTTT
TRBV11-2	.	few	TRBJ2-1	CASSLPERRAREQFF	TGTGCCAGCAGCCTGCCGGAGCGGAGGGCCCGTGAGCAGTTCTTC
TRBV4-3	.	.	TRBJ2-3	CASSPGGAAGDTQYF	TGCGCCAGCAGCCCTGGTGGGGCAGCCGGAGATACGCAGTATTTT
TRBV6-5	.	.	TRBJ1-2	CASSYSGKLGYTF	TGTGCCAGCAGTTACTCGGGCAAGCTTGGCTACACCTTC
TRBV5-5	TRBD2	.	TRBJ2-1	CASSFYGTSVYNEQFF	TGTGCCAGCAGCTTCTACGGGACTAGCGTATACAATGAGCAGTTCTTC
TRBV7-8	TRBD2	.	TRBJ2-5	CASRGSLGLAGDRETQYF	TGTGCCAGCAGGGGTTCCCTAGGGCTAGCGGGAGATCGAGAGACCCAGTACTTC
TRBV18	.	.	TRBJ2-1	CASSPGPPYNEQFF	TGTGCCAGTTCCCCGGGCCCCCCCTACAATGAGCAGTTCTTC
TRBV21-1	.	.	TRBJ2-7	CASSKVPPTGQTYEQYF	TGTGCCAGCAGCAAAGTCCCTCCTACAGGTCAAACCTACGAGCAGTACTTC
TRBV29-1	TRBD1	.	TRBJ2-7	CSVDGRGTGTEQYF	TGCAGCGTTGACGGTCGCGGGACAGGGACCGAGCAGTACTTC
TRBV28	.	.	TRBJ2-1	CASRPWGENEQFF	TGTGCCAGCAGACCTTGGGGGGAAAATGAGCAGTTCTTC
TRBV4-3	TRBD1	.	TRBJ1-2	CASSHSTGTGVVGIGYTF	TGCGCCAGCAGCCACTCAACCGGGACAGGGGTAGTAGGTATAGGCTACACCTTC
TRBV5-4	TRBD2	.	TRBJ2-3	CASSPLGGGGTDTQYF	TGTGCCAGCAGCCCGTTAGGCGGGGGGGGCACAGATACGCAGTATTTT
TRBV7-3	.	.	TRBJ2-7	CASSLRPGLTSEQYF	TGTGCCAGCAGCTTAAGGCCAGGGCTAACCTCCGAGCAGTACTTC
TRBV7-6	.	.	TRBJ2-2	CASSLGTLNTGELFF	TGTGCCAGCAGCTTAGGGACCCTGAACACCGGGGAGCTGTTTTTT
TRBV7-6	.	.	TRBJ2-5	CASSQVLGRGTQETQYF	TGTGCCAGCAGCCAAGTTCTCGGGCGGGGGACACAAGAGACCCAGTACTTC